This T cell receptor beta chain was sequenced in a study of long-term antiretroviral therapy in people with HIV. This was the immunoSEQ v3.0 assay at survey level. Data came from immunoSEQ multiplex PCR; TCRdb stores just in-frame clones and leaves some out. This table has about 23,000 clones, just under 85% appearing once. Comment on this clone: Antigen specificity is unknown.

Germline CDR1 reads SGDLS; CDR2 reads YYNGEE. This CDR3 region has 16 residues. The V and J ends lost 0 bases and 3 bases, in that order; junction bases with no gene match: 7. General study findings and limits: Clonal populations expanded prior to ART predominated within the repertoire at all time points. Patients on ART gained diversity, which nonetheless stayed below transplant donor controls.

This rearrangement joins TRBV9 to TRBJ2-3; 7 nucleotides agree with TRBD2. The material was unsorted PBMCs, obtained 1.6 years after starting antiretroviral therapy. This sequence originates from a man aged 40-50 years with HIV. The CDR3 sequence is CASSVGAGVGTDTQYF. CDR3 DNA: TGTGCCAGCAGCGTAGGTGCGGGAGTGGGGACAGATACGCAGTATTTT.